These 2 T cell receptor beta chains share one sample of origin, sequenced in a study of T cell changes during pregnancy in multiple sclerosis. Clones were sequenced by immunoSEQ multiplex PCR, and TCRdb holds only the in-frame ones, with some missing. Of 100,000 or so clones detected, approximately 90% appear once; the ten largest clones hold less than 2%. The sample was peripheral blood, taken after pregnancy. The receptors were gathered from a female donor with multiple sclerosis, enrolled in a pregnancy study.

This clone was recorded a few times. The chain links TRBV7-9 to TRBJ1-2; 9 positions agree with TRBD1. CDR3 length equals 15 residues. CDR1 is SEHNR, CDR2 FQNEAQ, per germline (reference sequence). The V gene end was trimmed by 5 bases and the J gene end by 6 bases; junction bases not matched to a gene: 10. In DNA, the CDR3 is TGTGCCAGCAGCAACCGGGACAGGGAAGAACATGGCTACACCTTC. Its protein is CASSNRDREEHGYTF. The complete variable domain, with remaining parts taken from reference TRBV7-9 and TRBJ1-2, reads DTGVSQNPRHKITKRGQNVTFRCDPISEHNRLYWYRQTLGQGPEFLTYFQNEAQLEKSRLLSDRFSAERPKGSFSTLEIQRTEQGDSAMYLCASSNRDREEHGYTFGSGTRLTVV.

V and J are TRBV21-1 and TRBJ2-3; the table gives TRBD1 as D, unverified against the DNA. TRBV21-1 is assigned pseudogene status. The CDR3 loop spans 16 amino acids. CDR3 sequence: CASSKERTGGPDTQYF. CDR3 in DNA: TGTGCCAGCAGCAAAGAGAGGACAGGGGGCCCAGATACGCAGTATTTT.